These 8 T cell receptor beta chains were all obtained from the same sample, sequenced in a study of cytomegalovirus exposure and HLA in healthy donors. Primers: 60 Vbeta forward and 13 Jbeta reverse. The assay was immunoSEQ multiplex PCR, and TCRdb's table has in-frame clones only and misses some. The table records about 170,000 clones, 60% to 80% of them present only once. Sequencing was carried out using PBMCs. These receptors all stem from a female donor in good health and CMV-seronegative.

Here the CDR3 reads CASSQGGLAGYEQYF. CDR3 sequence (DNA): TGTGCCAGCAGCCAAGGGGGACTAGCGGGCTACGAGCAGTACTTC. The rearrangement uses TRBV11-2 and TRBJ2-7; 12 nucleotides line up with TRBD2. The CDR3 has 15 residues. V was clipped by 5 bases and J by 3 bases; unmatched bases: 5. Germline assignment: CDR1 SGHAT and CDR2 FQNNGV.

V gene TRBV5-1 combines with J gene TRBJ2-1; 12 positions agree with TRBD2. Germline V lookup: CDR1 SGHRS, CDR2 YFSETQ. The CDR3 consists of 16 residues. The V and J ends lost 4 bases and 1 base, in that order; junction bases with no gene match: 3. Here the CDR3 DNA reads TGCGCCAGCAGCATAGGGACTAGCGGGTCCTACAATGAGCAGTTCTTC. This gives the protein CASSIGTSGSYNEQFF.

The chain couples TRBV2 to TRBJ1-2, with D possibly matching TRBD1 (5 bases). The V end was cut by 10 bases, the J end by 10 bases, with 16 bases between. The CDR3 totals 11 residues. CDR1 is SNHLY, CDR2 FYNNEI, per germline. This CDR3 reads CATWWGGVYTF. The CDR3, as DNA: TGTGCCACCTGGTGGGGGGGGGTCTACACCTTC.

This clone was found once. J is TRBJ1-2 and V is TRBV5-4; 11 bases line up with TRBD1. This CDR3 is built from 14 residues. Germline loops: CDR1 SGHNT, CDR2 YYREEE (reference sequence). V dropped 3 bases and J dropped 6; count of bases not matched to a gene: 4. In nucleotides, the CDR3 is TGTGCCAGCAGCTCCGGGACAGGGGGGAATGGCTACACCTTC. This encodes CASSSGTGGNGYTF.

This chain connects TRBV19 to TRBJ1-1; D gene uncertain. Trimming removed 3 bases from V and 3 bases from J, with 8 bases in between. The CDR3 sequence is 13 residues long. Germline CDR1 reads LNHDA; CDR2 reads SQIVND (reference sequence). The CDR3 reads CASSITRDTEAFF. CDR3 coding DNA: TGTGCCAGTAGTATCACCCGGGACACTGAAGCTTTCTTT.

This sequence joins TRBV19 and TRBJ1-4, with D perhaps TRBD1 (5 bases). V dropped 4 bases and J dropped 0 bases, with 9 bases sitting between them. This CDR3 has 15 amino acids. CDR1 LNHDA and CDR2 SQIVND come from the germline V gene (reference sequence). The CDR3 DNA sequence: TGTGCCAGTAGTAGGGGGGGAGCAACTAATGAAAAACTGTTTTTT. Residues: CASSRGGATNEKLFF.

This chain joins TRBV5-4 and TRBJ2-2, with 9 positions matching TRBD1. There are 15 residues in the CDR3. With 7 bases clipped from V and 2 bases from J, the junction kept 6 bases outside the gene matches. Germline V gives CDR1 SGHNT, CDR2 YYREEE (reference sequence). The DNA for the CDR3 is TGTGCCAGCGTCCAGGACAGGGGAAACACCGGGGAGCTGTTTTTT. It is translated as CASVQDRGNTGELFF.

V gene TRBV6-4 combines with J gene TRBJ2-1; 9 nucleotides match TRBD2. Germline V CDR1 and CDR2: MRHNA, SNTAGT. The CDR3 spans 15 residues. The V gene end was trimmed by 2 bases and the J gene end by 6 bases; junction bases not matched to a gene: 5. This CDR3 is CASSDMAGGPNEQFF. DNA of the CDR3: TGTGCCAGCAGTGACATGGCGGGGGGGCCCAATGAGCAGTTCTTC.